Described below is a single TCR beta chain sequence and its context. Its antigen is unidentified. This sample was included in a study of siplizumab effects on memory and regulatory T cells. Sequenced by immunoSEQ multiplex PCR; TCRdb stores in-frame clones only, minus some. The sample records 100,000 or so clones, about 94% being singletons. Regarding the study as a whole: Siplizumab cultures yielded proliferating Tregs whose suppressive function was not confirmed. The drug siplizumab significantly decreased the alloreactive sequences that could be traced to unstimulated CD4+ memory cells.

CDR3 size: 12 residues. Germline V CDR1 and CDR2: SSHAT, FNYEAQ (reference sequence). V was pared by 5 bases and J by 8 bases, with 9 bases between. This clonotype originated in a human donor in good health. The chain has TRBV7-7 and TRBJ2-2; D gene unclear. What was sequenced was non-Treg CD4+ T cells sorted from blood. CDR3 sequence: CASSRYGGELFF. DNA for the CDR3: TGTGCCAGCAGCCGCTACGGGGGGGAGCTGTTTTTT.